The rows below give T cell receptor beta chains drawn from one sample of a study of blood T cell repertoires in COVID-19. Clones were read by immunoSEQ multiplex PCR, and TCRdb kept only the in-frame ones, dropping some. The sample consists of more than 350,000 clones, approximately 88% of them appearing once. Sequencing input: peripheral blood. These receptors all stem from a woman aged 25 to 45 with COVID-19, enrolled during active disease. Both conserved end residues are part of each CDR3. Fields, in order: D gene, J gene, clone size, V gene, CDR3 protein, CDR3 DNA. A D gene is named only where the DNA matches it firmly. Where a row states a size, it is once, few, many or the class of an expanded clone; other rows omit it.

D: TRBD2; J: TRBJ2-3; size: .; V: TRBV19; CDR3: CASSIVLGLAGNTQYF; DNA: TGTGCCAGTAGTATCGTTCTAGGACTAGCGGGAAATACGCAGTATTTT
D: TRBD1; J: TRBJ2-3; size: .; V: TRBV6-5; CDR3: CASREWDRGTDTQYF; DNA: TGTGCCAGCAGAGAGTGGGACAGGGGCACAGATACGCAGTATTTT
D: .; J: TRBJ1-6; size: .; V: TRBV19; CDR3: CASRQDGTTALGNSPLHF; DNA: TGTGCCAGTAGACAGGACGGCACGACAGCCTTAGGGAATTCACCCCTCCACTTT
D: TRBD2; J: TRBJ2-1; size: .; V: TRBV7-2; CDR3: CASSTVAGGGNEQFF; DNA: TGTGCCAGCAGCACTGTAGCGGGAGGAGGGAATGAGCAGTTCTTC
D: TRBD1; J: TRBJ2-7; size: .; V: TRBV3-1/TRBV3-2; CDR3: CASSHRGSMDEQYF; DNA: TGTGCCAGCAGCCACAGGGGGTCCATGGACGAGCAGTACTTC
D: .; J: TRBJ2-7; size: .; V: TRBV19; CDR3: CASSTQLSWSSYEQYF; DNA: TGTGCCAGTAGTACCCAACTCAGCTGGAGCTCCTACGAGCAGTACTTC
D: TRBD1; J: TRBJ1-6; size: .; V: TRBV28; CDR3: CASIQGTEHNSPLHF; DNA: TGTGCCAGCATCCAAGGGACAGAACATAATTCACCCCTCCACTTT
D: TRBD1; J: TRBJ1-1; size: .; V: TRBV6-5; CDR3: CASSSGQINTEAFF; DNA: TGTGCCAGCAGTTCGGGACAGATAAACACTGAAGCTTTCTTT
D: TRBD2; J: TRBJ2-1; size: .; V: TRBV9; CDR3: CASSVGGLADKSSYNEQFF; DNA: TGTGCCAGCAGCGTAGGTGGGCTAGCGGATAAAAGCTCCTACAATGAGCAGTTCTTC
D: .; J: TRBJ1-4; size: .; V: TRBV14; CDR3: CASSQDRGEKLFF; DNA: TGTGCCAGCAGCCAAGACCGGGGTGAAAAACTGTTTTTT
D: .; J: TRBJ1-2; size: .; V: TRBV2; CDR3: CASNLVGASYTF; DNA: TGTGCCAGCAACCTAGTGGGGGCTAGCTACACCTTC
D: .; J: TRBJ2-7; size: .; V: TRBV6-1; CDR3: CASSEYLGHQGPYEQYF; DNA: TGTGCCAGCAGTGAATACCTAGGCCACCAGGGTCCCTACGAGCAGTACTTC
D: .; J: TRBJ2-3; size: .; V: TRBV5-6; CDR3: CASSLFFLRTDTQYF; DNA: TGTGCCAGCAGCTTGTTCTTCCTTCGGACAGATACGCAGTATTTT
D: .; J: TRBJ1-1; size: .; V: TRBV3-1/TRBV3-2; CDR3: CASSQDVFGVSIATEAFF; DNA: TGTGCCAGCAGCCAAGATGTTTTCGGGGTCTCTATTGCCACTGAAGCTTTCTTT
D: TRBD1; J: TRBJ2-1; size: once; V: TRBV5-4; CDR3: CASSLPTGTGSSYNEQFF; DNA: TGTGCCAGCAGCTTACCCACCGGGACAGGGAGCTCCTACAATGAGCAGTTCTTC
D: TRBD1; J: TRBJ2-5; size: .; V: TRBV5-1; CDR3: CASSSGTGTETQYF; DNA: TGCGCCAGCAGCTCCGGGACAGGGACAGAGACCCAGTACTTC
D: .; J: TRBJ1-2; size: .; V: TRBV19; CDR3: CASSINNNYGYTF; DNA: TGTGCCAGTAGTATAAACAATAACTATGGCTACACCTTC
D: .; J: TRBJ1-5; size: few; V: TRBV6-5; CDR3: CASSSRLGGWQPQHF; DNA: TGTGCCAGCAGTTCCAGGTTGGGGGGATGGCAGCCCCAGCATTTT
D: .; J: TRBJ2-1; size: .; V: TRBV9; CDR3: CASSPRSLSSYNEQFF; DNA: TGTGCCAGCAGCCCCCGCTCATTGAGCTCCTACAATGAGCAGTTCTTC
D: .; J: TRBJ1-2; size: .; V: TRBV5-1; CDR3: CASSPRVSSNYGYTF; DNA: TGCGCCAGCAGCCCCCGGGTCTCCTCTAACTATGGCTACACCTTC
D: .; J: TRBJ1-1; size: .; V: TRBV7-2; CDR3: CASSLAQNTEAFF; DNA: TGTGCCAGCAGCTTAGCACAGAACACTGAAGCTTTCTTT
D: TRBD1; J: TRBJ2-7; size: .; V: TRBV7-6; CDR3: CASSLDVGQGSYEQYF; DNA: TGTGCCAGCAGCTTAGACGTGGGACAGGGGTCCTACGAGCAGTACTTC
D: TRBD1; J: TRBJ1-5; size: once; V: TRBV5-6; CDR3: CASSTNGQGEQPQHF; DNA: TGTGCCAGCAGCACTAATGGACAGGGTGAACAGCCCCAGCATTTT
D: TRBD2; J: TRBJ2-1; size: .; V: TRBV7-8; CDR3: CASSLSTSGRYNEQFF; DNA: TGTGCCAGCAGCCTCTCGACTAGCGGGAGGTACAATGAGCAGTTCTTC
D: .; J: TRBJ2-2; size: .; V: TRBV7-2; CDR3: CASSLAQGTGELFF; DNA: TGTGCCAGCAGCTTAGCGCAGGGGACCGGGGAGCTGTTTTTT
D: TRBD2; J: TRBJ2-2; size: .; V: TRBV19; CDR3: CASSGLAGENTGELFF; DNA: TGTGCCAGTAGTGGTCTAGCGGGAGAGAACACCGGGGAGCTGTTTTTT
D: TRBD1; J: TRBJ1-2; size: once; V: TRBV6-2/TRBV6-3; CDR3: CASSYAPDRTHYGYTF; DNA: TGTGCCAGCAGTTACGCTCCGGACAGGACCCACTATGGCTACACCTTC
D: .; J: TRBJ2-4; size: .; V: TRBV19; CDR3: CASSRDLTAAKNIQYF; DNA: TGTGCCAGTAGTCGGGACTTGACAGCAGCCAAAAACATTCAGTACTTC
D: .; J: TRBJ1-1; size: once; V: TRBV12-3/TRBV12-4; CDR3: CASTPRGTEAFF; DNA: TGTGCCAGCACCCCCCGAGGCACTGAAGCTTTCTTT
D: .; J: TRBJ1-5; size: .; V: TRBV5-8; CDR3: CASSLDNQPQHF; DNA: TGTGCCAGCAGCCTAGATAATCAGCCCCAGCATTTT
D: .; J: TRBJ1-2; size: .; V: TRBV6-5; CDR3: CASSYGGVYGYTF; DNA: TGTGCCAGCAGTTACGGGGGCGTCTATGGCTACACCTTC
D: TRBD2; J: TRBJ2-3; size: .; V: TRBV11-2; CDR3: CASSLDLAGDTQYF; DNA: TGTGCCAGCAGCTTAGATCTAGCGGGAGATACGCAGTATTTT
D: TRBD1; J: TRBJ1-2; size: .; V: TRBV4-1; CDR3: CASSQADRDNYGYTF; DNA: TGCGCCAGCAGCCAAGCGGACAGGGATAACTATGGCTACACCTTC
D: TRBD1; J: TRBJ2-3; size: .; V: TRBV27; CDR3: CASALNRDRVRDTQYF; DNA: TGTGCCAGCGCTCTAAATCGGGACAGGGTCCGGGATACGCAGTATTTT
D: TRBD1; J: TRBJ2-5; size: .; V: TRBV11-2; CDR3: CASSLALLGQIETQYF; DNA: TGTGCCAGCAGCCTCGCGCTACTGGGACAGATAGAGACCCAGTACTTC
D: TRBD1; J: TRBJ2-7; size: .; V: TRBV5-1; CDR3: CASSLTPTGSSYEQYF; DNA: TGCGCCAGCAGCTTAACCCCGACAGGGAGCTCCTACGAGCAGTACTTC
D: .; J: TRBJ1-2; size: .; V: TRBV18; CDR3: CASSPAGTPTPYGYTF; DNA: TGTGCCAGCTCACCCGCCGGGACTCCTACACCCTATGGCTACACCTTC
D: TRBD2; J: TRBJ2-3; size: once; V: TRBV24-1; CDR3: CATSDGGTSGAYTQYF; DNA: TGTGCCACCAGTGACGGCGGGACTAGCGGTGCGTATACGCAGTATTTT
D: TRBD1; J: TRBJ1-2; size: .; V: TRBV6-4; CDR3: CASTDRWNGNYGYTF; DNA: TGTGCCAGCACGGACAGGTGGAATGGCAACTATGGCTACACCTTC
D: TRBD1; J: TRBJ2-3; size: .; V: TRBV28; CDR3: CASSLFPRDRTLNTQYF; DNA: TGTGCCAGCAGTTTATTTCCCCGGGACAGGACTCTGAATACGCAGTATTTT